The sequence of this T cell receptor (beta chain) was determined in a study of CD8 T cells in ankylosing spondylitis. V shed 5 bases and J 9 bases; nucleotides not matched to a gene: 22. The CDR3 spans 18 residues. This clonotype has ten or more counts. Its antigen is undetermined. For TCR beta, libraries came from quantitative 5'-RACE with molecular barcodes. TCRdb reanalysed the 5' RACE reads using MiXCR and keeps one entry per CDR3 protein. The table has 220,000 or so distinct CDR3 sequences, about 10% seen once. Study observations and caveats: Within matched ankylosing spondylitis synovial fluid, disease-linked clones were reportedly significantly enriched.

This TCR was sampled from a male donor with ankylosing spondylitis or in good health (not recorded which). The J gene is TRBJ1-5, the V gene TRBV12-3 or TRBV12-4, with TRBD1 matching over 7 bases. Sequenced input: blood, either unsorted or a sorted T cell fraction (not recorded which). The CDR3, as DNA: TGTGCCAGCAGTCCCCAGGCCCCCGGGACAGTCGGCTTGTGGCCCCAGCATTTT. Amino acid sequence: CASSPQAPGTVGLWPQHF.